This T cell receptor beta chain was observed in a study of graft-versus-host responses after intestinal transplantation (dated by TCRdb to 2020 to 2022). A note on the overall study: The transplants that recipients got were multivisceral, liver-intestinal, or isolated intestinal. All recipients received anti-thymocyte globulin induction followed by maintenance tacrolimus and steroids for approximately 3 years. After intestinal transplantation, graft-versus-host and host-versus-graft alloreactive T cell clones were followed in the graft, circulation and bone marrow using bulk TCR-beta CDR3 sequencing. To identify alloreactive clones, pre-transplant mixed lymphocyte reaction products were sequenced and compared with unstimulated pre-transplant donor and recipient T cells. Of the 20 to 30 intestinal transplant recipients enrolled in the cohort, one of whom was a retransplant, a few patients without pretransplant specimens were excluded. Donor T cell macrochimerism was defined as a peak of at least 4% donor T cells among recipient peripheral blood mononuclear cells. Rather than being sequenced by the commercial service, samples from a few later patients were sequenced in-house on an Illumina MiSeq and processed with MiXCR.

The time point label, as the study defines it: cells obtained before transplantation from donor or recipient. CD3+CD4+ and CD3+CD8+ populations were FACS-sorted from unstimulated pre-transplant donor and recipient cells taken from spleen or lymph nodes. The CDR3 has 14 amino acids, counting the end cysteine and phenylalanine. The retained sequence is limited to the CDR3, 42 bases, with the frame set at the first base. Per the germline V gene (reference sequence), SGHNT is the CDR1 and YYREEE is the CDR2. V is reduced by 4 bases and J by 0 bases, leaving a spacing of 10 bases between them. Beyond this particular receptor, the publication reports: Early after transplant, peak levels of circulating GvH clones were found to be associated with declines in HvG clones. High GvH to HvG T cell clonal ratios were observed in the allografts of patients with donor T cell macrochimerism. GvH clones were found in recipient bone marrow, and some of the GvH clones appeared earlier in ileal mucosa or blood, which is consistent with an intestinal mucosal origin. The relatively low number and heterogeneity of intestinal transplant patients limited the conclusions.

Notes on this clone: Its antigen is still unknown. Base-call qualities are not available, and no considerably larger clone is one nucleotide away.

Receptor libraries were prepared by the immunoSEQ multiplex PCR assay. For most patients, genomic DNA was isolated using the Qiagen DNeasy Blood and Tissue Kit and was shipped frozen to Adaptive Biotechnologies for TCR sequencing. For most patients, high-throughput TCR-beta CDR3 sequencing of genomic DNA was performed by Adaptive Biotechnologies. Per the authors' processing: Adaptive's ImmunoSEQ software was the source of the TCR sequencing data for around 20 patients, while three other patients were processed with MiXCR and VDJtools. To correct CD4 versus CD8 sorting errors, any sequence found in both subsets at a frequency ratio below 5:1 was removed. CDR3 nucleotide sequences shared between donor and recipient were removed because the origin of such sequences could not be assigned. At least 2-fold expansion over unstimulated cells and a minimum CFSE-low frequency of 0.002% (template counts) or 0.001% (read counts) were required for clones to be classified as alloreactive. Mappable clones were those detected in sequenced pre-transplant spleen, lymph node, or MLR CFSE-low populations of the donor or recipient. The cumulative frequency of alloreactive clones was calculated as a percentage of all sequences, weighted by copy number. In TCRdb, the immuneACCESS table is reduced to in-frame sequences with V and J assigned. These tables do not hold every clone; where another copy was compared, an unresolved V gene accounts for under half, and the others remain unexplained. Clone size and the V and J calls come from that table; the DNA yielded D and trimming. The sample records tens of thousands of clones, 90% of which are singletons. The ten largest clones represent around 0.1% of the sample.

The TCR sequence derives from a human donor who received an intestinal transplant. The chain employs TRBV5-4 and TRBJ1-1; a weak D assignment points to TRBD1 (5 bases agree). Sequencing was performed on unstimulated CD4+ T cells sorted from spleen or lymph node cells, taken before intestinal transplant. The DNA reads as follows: TGTGCCAGCAGCCCGGGACTCATGAACACTGAAGCTTTCTTT. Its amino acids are CASSPGLMNTEAFF.